A single sample is the source of the 30 T cell receptor beta chains below, sequenced in a study of OX40 agonist ivuxolimab in advanced cancers. Libraries were prepared by immunoSEQ multiplex PCR; TCRdb keeps only in-frame clonotypes and omits some of them. The sample includes some 81,000 clones, 85% seen only once; the top ten take about 0.6%. This material consisted of CD4+ or CD8+ T cells sorted from blood, taken in a trial of the OX40 agonist ivuxolimab. All receptors come from an adult with an advanced solid tumor such as melanoma, head and neck, liver or kidney cancer.

The rearrangement joins TRBV21-1 to TRBJ2-7; the table assigns TRBD1, which was not confirmed against the DNA. TRBV21-1 is noted as a pseudogene. The CDR3 sequence is 13 residues long. The CDR3 spells CPSTGGSSYEQYF. The CDR3 region has the DNA TGTCCATCGACAGGGGGCAGTTCTTACGAGCAGTACTTC.

This chain uses TRBV30 with TRBJ2-2; D gene unclear. Germline lookup yields CDR1 GTSNPN and CDR2 SVGIG (reference sequence). The CDR3 loop spans 14 amino acids. The V end lost 2 bases, the J end lost 0 bases, and 7 bases lay between the germline ends. CDR3 DNA sequence: TGTGCCTGGAGTCTGGAAGCGAACACCGGGGAGCTGTTTTTT. It yields the protein CAWSLEANTGELFF.

The V gene is TRBV18, the J gene TRBJ2-7; 7 nucleotides agree with TRBD2. Germline loops: CDR1 KGHSH, CDR2 LQKENI. The CDR3 length is 14 residues. V gave up 3 bases and J gave up 2 bases; unmatched junction bases: 4. CDR3 region: CASSPWEGTYEQYF. The DNA for the CDR3 is TGTGCCAGCTCACCGTGGGAGGGGACCTACGAGCAGTACTTC.

This clone was seen a handful of times. This chain links TRBV12-5 with TRBJ2-5; D is possibly TRBD1 or TRBD2 (5 bases each). The CDR3 spans 13 residues. Germline CDR1 reads LGHNT; CDR2 reads FRNRAP. Between the trimmed V and J ends, which lost 3 bases and 6 bases, there was a span of 11 bases. In DNA form, the CDR3 reads TGTGCTAGTGGTTTCGTAGGGGAGAAGACCCAGTACTTC. It specifies CASGFVGEKTQYF.

The J gene is TRBJ2-1, the V gene TRBV7-8; either TRBD1 or TRBD2 may supply D (6 bases each). V lost 4 bases, J lost 9 bases, and 19 bases lay in between. CDR3 length: 15 residues. In germline, CDR1 is SGHVS, CDR2 FQNEAQ. DNA of the CDR3: TGTGCCAGCAGCTCGAGGGCTAGGGGGGAAGGTGAGCAGTTCTTC. Translating it yields CASSSRARGEGEQFF.

The chain links TRBV5-1 to TRBJ2-5, with TRBD1 identical over 7 bases. The junction had 14 bases not matched to a gene; V was cut back by 4 bases and J by 5 bases. Germline loops: CDR1 SGHRS, CDR2 YFSETQ. CDR3 length: 16 amino acids. The CDR3 sequence: CASSLKTGTGSETQYF. In DNA form, the CDR3 reads TGCGCCAGCAGCCTCAAGACAGGGACGGGGAGTGAGACCCAGTACTTC.

The chain has TRBV19 and TRBJ1-6; possible D gene TRBD1, 5 bases. V was trimmed by 4 bases and J by 7 bases, leaving 11 bases between them. CDR1 LNHDA and CDR2 SQIVND come from the germline V gene (reference sequence). The CDR3 spans 14 residues. The CDR3 DNA sequence: TGTGCCAGTAGTACGGGGCGACCAAATTCACCCCTCCACTTT. The encoded protein is CASSTGRPNSPLHF.

The chain links TRBV5-6 to TRBJ1-1; 7 bases are shared with TRBD1. V gave up 0 bases and J gave up 4 bases; unmatched junction bases: 6. In germline, CDR1 is SGHDT, CDR2 YYEEEE. The CDR3 covers 15 residues. CDR3 in DNA: TGTGCCAGCAGCTTGGGTGACAGGGAAGGCACTGAAGCTTTCTTT. Translation: CASSLGDREGTEAFF. Full variable domain (outside the CDR3, taken from reference TRBV5-6 and TRBJ1-1): DAGVTQSPTHLIKTRGQQVTLRCSPKSGHDTVSWYQQALGQGPQFIFQYYEEEERQRGNFPDRFSGHQFPNYSSELNVNALLLGDSALYLCASSLGDREGTEAFFGQGTRLTVV.

The chain uses TRBV14 and TRBJ2-3; D is unclear. The CDR3 extends over 15 amino acids. In germline, CDR1 is SGHDN, CDR2 FVKESK. V was shortened by 5 bases and J by 5 bases, with 17 bases between the two germline ends. CDR3 region: CASSNSLGILDTQYF. The DNA for the CDR3 is TGTGCCAGCAGCAACTCCCTAGGGATTCTAGATACGCAGTATTTT.

The chain links TRBV6-5 to TRBJ2-7; 11 nucleotides align to TRBD1. Germline CDR1 is MNHEY and CDR2 is SVGAGI. V shed 6 bases and J 5 bases; nucleotides not matched to a gene: 6. CDR3 length: 14 amino acids. The CDR3 reads CASSSGQGVDEQYF. The CDR3 DNA follows: TGTGCCAGCAGCTCGGGACAGGGGGTCGACGAGCAGTACTTC.

This clone has only one observation. The chain links TRBV30 to TRBJ2-2; D not resolved. Germline CDR1 GTSNPN, CDR2 SVGIG (reference sequence). Between the trimmed V and J ends, which lost 3 bases and 6 bases, there was a span of 14 bases. The length of the CDR3 is 14 residues. CDR3 in amino acids: CAWRNGLPAGELFF. In nucleotides, the CDR3 is TGTGCCTGGAGGAACGGCCTCCCCGCCGGGGAGCTGTTTTTT.

This clone was seen once. The chain combines TRBV5-4 with TRBJ1-1, with D tentatively TRBD1 (6 bases). Trimming removed 5 bases at V and 1 base at J, with 18 bases between. The CDR3 runs 16 residues. The germline CDR1 and CDR2 sequences are SGHNT and YYREEE (reference sequence). CDR3: CASRPENRVPNTEAFF. CDR3 nucleotide sequence: TGTGCCAGCAGGCCCGAAAACAGGGTCCCGAACACTGAAGCTTTCTTT.

This clone was recorded only once. The J gene is TRBJ1-3, the V gene TRBV7-9, with D unclear. The CDR3 is 15 amino acids. CDR1 and CDR2 from the germline V gene are SEHNR and FQNEAQ (reference sequence). Trimming removed 5 bases from V and 1 base from J, with 12 bases in between. CDR3 sequence: CASSPSGVSGNTIYF. In DNA form, the CDR3 reads TGTGCCAGCAGCCCATCCGGGGTTTCTGGAAACACCATATATTTT.

The V gene is TRBV6-5, the J gene TRBJ1-2; D perhaps matches TRBD1 (6 bases). V shed 0 bases and J shed 4 bases, with 15 bases lying between them. CDR1 is MNHEY and CDR2 is SVGAGI in the germline V gene. This CDR3 comprises 16 residues. CDR3 protein: CASSYSEGQGSYGYTF. In nucleotides, the CDR3 is TGTGCCAGCAGTTACTCTGAGGGCCAGGGGAGCTATGGCTACACCTTC.

The V call is TRBV4-3, the J call TRBJ2-2; possibly TRBD2 for D (7 bases). The CDR3 runs 16 residues. Germline CDR1 is LGHNA and CDR2 is YSLEER. The V end was cut by 5 bases, the J end by 6 bases, with 19 bases between. DNA of the CDR3: TGCGCCAGCAGCGGCGATCGGAGGGGGGGCCCCGGGGAGCTGTTTTTT. Protein product: CASSGDRRGGPGELFF.

The chain is built from TRBV9 and TRBJ1-1, with 9 nucleotides matching TRBD1. This CDR3 is built from 15 residues. The V segment lost 4 bases and the J segment 3 bases; nucleotides outside the gene matches: 7. CDR1 is SGDLS, CDR2 YYNGEE, per germline. The CDR3 is CASSSQQGAHTEAFF. The CDR3 DNA is TGTGCCAGCAGCAGCCAACAGGGGGCTCACACTGAAGCTTTCTTT. Variable domain in full (rest from reference TRBV9 and TRBJ1-1): DSGVTQTPKHLITATGQRVTLRCSPRSGDLSVYWYQQSLDQGLQFLIQYYNGEERAKGNILERFSAQQFPDLHSELNLSSLELGDSALYFCASSSQQGAHTEAFFGQGTRLTVV.

The chain couples TRBV29-1 to TRBJ2-2; 15 bases match TRBD2. Germline values: CDR1 SQVTM, CDR2 ANQGSEA. The CDR3 runs 17 residues. With V trimmed by 1 base and J by 3 bases, 3 bases remained unmatched. CDR3 DNA sequence: TGCAGCGTTGAAGGGACTAGCGGGGGGGCCTACACCGGGGAGCTGTTTTTT. It is translated as CSVEGTSGGAYTGELFF.

In nucleotides, the CDR3 is TGCGCCAGCAGCGCAAGGACGACCGCTGGGGCCAACGTCCTGACTTTC. Encoded protein: CASSARTTAGANVLTF. The chain joins TRBV4-3 to TRBJ2-6; D uncertain. The ends were cut back, 5 bases at V and 2 bases at J, with 13 bases in the middle. This CDR3 is 16 amino acids long. From germline, CDR1 is LGHNA and CDR2 YSLEER.

This chain joins TRBV25-1 and TRBJ2-3; 8 bases are shared with TRBD1. CDR3 size: 16 residues. Germline assignment: CDR1 MGHDK and CDR2 SYGVNS. Unmatched junction bases numbered 7, after V lost 3 bases and J lost 2 bases. CDR3 DNA: TGTGCCAGCAGTGATGACTGGACAGGGAACACAGATACGCAGTATTTT. Its protein is CASSDDWTGNTDTQYF. The full variable domain, completed using reference TRBV25-1 and TRBJ2-3, is EADIYQTPRYLVIGTGKKITLECSQTMGHDKMYWYQQDPGMELHLIHYSYGVNSTEKGDLSSESTVSRIRTEHFPLTLESARPSHTSQYLCASSDDWTGNTDTQYFGPGTRLTVL.

The rearrangement uses TRBV5-4 and TRBJ2-7; no reliable D call. CDR3 length: 15 residues. V dropped 4 bases and J dropped 0 bases, with 14 bases sitting between them. CDR1 is SGHNT and CDR2 is YYREEE in the germline V gene (reference sequence). In DNA form, the CDR3 reads TGTGCCAGCAGCCCCGGTGGGTGGAGCTCCTACGAGCAGTACTTC. Protein sequence: CASSPGGWSSYEQYF.

The chain carries TRBV5-1 and TRBJ2-1; 10 nucleotides match TRBD2. J was trimmed by 5 bases and V by 4 bases; bases with no gene match: 9. The CDR3 spans 16 residues. Germline V lookup: CDR1 SGHRS, CDR2 YFSETQ. This chain's CDR3 is CASSPPRAGGDNEQFF. The CDR3 DNA follows: TGCGCCAGCAGCCCCCCCCGAGCGGGGGGGGACAATGAGCAGTTCTTC. The full variable domain, in which reference TRBV5-1 and TRBJ2-1 provide the parts outside the CDR3, is KAGVTQTPRYLIKTRGQQVTLSCSPISGHRSVSWYQQTPGQGLQFLFEYFSETQRNKGNFPGRFSGRQFSNSRSEMNVSTLELGDSALYLCASSPPRAGGDNEQFFGPGTRLTVL.

The chain has TRBV7-8 and TRBJ2-3; 12 bases map to TRBD1. V trimming: 4 bases; J trimming: 5 bases; junction bases outside the gene matches: 7. The CDR3 has 16 amino acids. CDR1 is SGHVS, CDR2 FQNEAQ, per germline. Written as DNA, the CDR3 is TGTGCCAGCAGCTGGGTGGGGACAGGGGGCAGAGATACGCAGTATTTT. Residues: CASSWVGTGGRDTQYF.

The V call is TRBV4-1, the J call TRBJ1-2; D is undetermined. Trimming stripped 4 bases from V and 4 bases from J, with 19 bases between. Germline CDR1 reads MGHRA; CDR2 reads YSYEKL. CDR3 length: 16 residues. The CDR3 here is CASSPTGSSKSYGYTF. The CDR3 DNA is TGCGCCAGCAGCCCTACCGGATCTTCAAAATCCTATGGCTACACCTTC.

The chain carries TRBV2 and TRBJ2-1, with D uncertain. The germline CDR1 and CDR2 sequences are SNHLY and FYNNEI. This CDR3 comprises 13 residues. V was clipped by 7 bases and J by 0 bases, with 7 bases between them. The CDR3 here is CASILVSYNEQFF. Here the CDR3 DNA reads TGTGCCAGCATCCTAGTCTCCTACAATGAGCAGTTCTTC.

V and J are TRBV19 and TRBJ2-5; D unresolved. Per germline, CDR1 LNHDA and CDR2 SQIVND (reference sequence). The CDR3 totals 14 residues. Trimming removed 2 bases at V and 7 bases at J, with 14 bases between. The CDR3 region has the DNA TGTGCCAGTAGTATACGTGGGCCCTTGGGGACCCAGTACTTC. Its protein product is CASSIRGPLGTQYF.

The chain links TRBV19 to TRBJ1-5, with no clear D. Trimming cost V 3 bases and J 2 bases, with 11 bases left between them. The CDR3 contains 15 residues. From germline, CDR1 is LNHDA and CDR2 SQIVND (reference sequence). The CDR3 DNA is TGTGCCAGTAGTATTTACCGCGGGGGCAATCAGCCCCAGCATTTT. Translated: CASSIYRGGNQPQHF. The full variable domain, its missing parts supplied by reference TRBV19 and TRBJ1-5, is DGGITQSPKYLFRKEGQNVTLSCEQNLNHDAMYWYRQDPGQGLRLIYYSQIVNDFQKGDIAEGYSVSREKKESFPLTVTSAQKNPTAFYLCASSIYRGGNQPQHFGDGTRLSIL.

The chain has TRBV7-9 and TRBJ2-3; weak D call: TRBD1 (5 bases). This CDR3 spans 16 amino acids. Germline lookup yields CDR1 SEHNR and CDR2 FQNEAQ (reference sequence). Trimming left V 1 base short and J 3 bases short, with 14 bases between. This CDR3 is CASSLGRGTETDTQYF. In DNA, the CDR3 is TGTGCCAGCAGCTTAGGTAGGGGCACAGAGACAGATACGCAGTATTTT. The complete variable domain, with remaining parts taken from reference TRBV7-9 and TRBJ2-3, reads DTGVSQNPRHKITKRGQNVTFRCDPISEHNRLYWYRQTLGQGPEFLTYFQNEAQLEKSRLLSDRFSAERPKGSFSTLEIQRTEQGDSAMYLCASSLGRGTETDTQYFGPGTRLTVL.

V is TRBV5-5 and J is TRBJ1-1, with TRBD1 matching over 7 bases. Losses at the gene ends were 4 bases for V and 6 bases for J; bases not matched to a gene: 12. The CDR3 spans 15 residues. Germline lookup yields CDR1 SGHKS and CDR2 YYEKEE (reference sequence). CDR3 loop: CASSDFRQGGAEAFF. The CDR3 nucleotides are TGTGCCAGCAGCGATTTCCGACAGGGCGGCGCTGAAGCTTTCTTT.

This clone was observed a single time. The chain links TRBV9 to TRBJ1-2; D perhaps matches TRBD1 (6 bases). V lost 4 bases and J lost 8, with 15 bases in between. Germline V gene sequence: CDR1 SGDLS, CDR2 YYNGEE. CDR3 length equals 13 residues. Here the CDR3 reads CASSPAPGDGYTF. DNA for the CDR3: TGTGCCAGCAGCCCCGCGCCAGGGGACGGCTACACCTTC.

This rearrangement joins TRBV5-1 to TRBJ2-3; D unresolved. Germline V gene data show CDR1 as SGHRS and CDR2 as YFSETQ. The CDR3 runs 15 residues. V gave up 3 bases and J gave up 4 bases, with 15 bases separating them. The CDR3 region is CASSSERLTADTQYF. Written as DNA, the CDR3 is TGCGCCAGCAGCTCGGAGAGACTCACGGCAGATACGCAGTATTTT.